These 5 T cell receptor beta chains share one sample of origin, sequenced in a study of blood T cell repertoires in COVID-19. Profiled with immunoSEQ multiplex PCR; TCRdb holds only in-frame clones, not every one. The repertoire has approximately 71,000 clones, over 60% of them found once; the top ten carry roughly 21%. Sequenced material: peripheral blood. These receptors were obtained from a human donor in a cohort sampled during active COVID-19.

The chain is built from TRBV6-5 and TRBJ1-5; D call uncertain. V was pared by 4 bases and J by 7 bases, with 17 bases between. The V gene's germline CDR1 is MNHEY and CDR2 SVGAGI. The CDR3 is 15 amino acids. The CDR3 nucleotides read TGTGCCAGCAGTTCTGAGGGAGGGCGGAGGCAGCCCCAGCATTTT. It encodes CASSSEGGRRQPQHF.

The genes are TRBV19 and TRBJ1-6; 7 positions agree with TRBD1. There are 14 residues in the CDR3. Trimming cost V 10 bases and J 6 bases; bases outside gene matches: 9. In germline, CDR1 is LNHDA, CDR2 SQIVND (reference sequence). DNA of the CDR3: TGTGCCACTCAGGACAGGAGCGTTAATTCACCCCTCCACTTT. Translated, it gives CATQDRSVNSPLHF.

The V and J genes are TRBV13 and TRBJ2-3; 8 nucleotides align to TRBD2. CDR1 is PRHDT and CDR2 is FYEKMQ in the germline V gene (reference sequence). CDR3 length equals 15 residues. Trimming at V came to 4 bases and at J to 4 bases, leaving 7 bases not matched to a gene. The CDR3 DNA is TGTGCCAGCAGCTCAACGGGACTAGAGGCAGATACGCAGTATTTT. Its protein is CASSSTGLEADTQYF.

The genes are TRBV5-6 and TRBJ2-4; TRBD2 is a possible D gene (5 bases). The V gene lost 2 bases and the J gene lost 9 bases, with 9 bases spanning the gap. This CDR3 contains 12 residues. The germline CDR1 and CDR2 sequences are SGHDT and YYEEEE. The CDR3, as DNA: TGTGCCAGCAGCTTAGGAGAGGGCATTCAGTACTTC. It is translated as CASSLGEGIQYF.

The V gene is TRBV11-2, the J gene TRBJ2-1, with 9 bases aligning to TRBD2. The V segment lost 5 bases and the J segment 10 bases; nucleotides outside the gene matches: 12. CDR3 size: 15 residues. CDR1 is SGHAT and CDR2 is FQNNGV in the germline V gene. The CDR3 DNA sequence: TGTGCCAGCAGCCTACAATCCGGGACTAGCCTAGAGCAGTTCTTC. Its translation: CASSLQSGTSLEQFF.